A selection of T cell receptor beta chains follows, all from one sample in a study of immune cell composition in non-small cell lung cancer. The assay was immunoSEQ multiplex PCR, and TCRdb's table has in-frame clones only and misses some. The data show about 3,600 clones, 65% to 80% seen once. Sample: non-adjacent lung tissue. Receptors were obtained from a human donor with non-small cell lung cancer. Both conserved end residues are part of each CDR3. Fields, in order: D gene, clone size, V gene, CDR3 length, J gene, CDR3 protein, CDR3 DNA. D genes are given only for firm matches. The size of a clone is reported for some rows only, either as once, few or many, or as a class for expanded clones.

TRBD1,few,TRBV4-1,15,TRBJ2-1,CASSPGQGYFDEQFF,TGCGCCAGCAGCCCCGGACAGGGGTATTTCGATGAGCAGTTCTTC
-,few,TRBV4-2,14,TRBJ2-4,CASSQAGAKNIQYF,TGTGCCAGCAGCCAAGCGGGAGCCAAAAACATTCAGTACTTC
TRBD1,-,TRBV2,18,TRBJ1-2,CASMVEGGNRVFGYGYTF,TGTGCCAGCATGGTAGAAGGGGGCAACAGGGTCTTCGGGTATGGCTACACCTTC
-,-,TRBV19,16,TRBJ1-2,CASSIDLQTALYGYTF,TGTGCCAGTAGTATAGATCTCCAGACTGCCCTATATGGCTACACCTTC
-,-,TRBV5-8,12,TRBJ2-5,CASSFIQETQYF,TGTGCCAGCAGCTTTATTCAAGAGACCCAGTACTTC
TRBD1,-,TRBV6-5,14,TRBJ1-1,CASSYGQGITEAFF,TGTGCCAGCAGTTACGGACAGGGAATAACTGAAGCTTTCTTT
TRBD1,few,TRBV5-4,13,TRBJ2-7,CASSADRGYEQYF,TGTGCCAGCAGCGCAGACAGGGGCTACGAGCAGTACTTC
-,few,TRBV19,17,TRBJ2-1,CASSIDRVRVGYNEQFF,TGTGCCAGTAGTATAGATCGGGTCAGGGTAGGCTACAATGAGCAGTTCTTC
TRBD2,once,TRBV18,15,TRBJ2-7,CASSPRGGRSYEQYF,TGTGCCAGCTCACCACGTGGCGGGAGGTCCTACGAGCAGTACTTC
-,-,TRBV7-6,13,TRBJ2-5,CASSSLSQETQYF,TGTGCCAGCAGCTCTTTATCCCAAGAGACCCAGTACTTC
TRBD1,-,TRBV6-1,15,TRBJ1-5,CASSAGTGEYQPQHF,TGTGCCAGCAGTGCCGGGACAGGGGAATATCAGCCCCAGCATTTT
-,-,TRBV5-4,11,TRBJ1-1,CASGIYTEAFF,TGTGCCAGCGGCATTTACACTGAAGCTTTCTTT
TRBD2,-,TRBV4-1,22,TRBJ2-7,CASIYLSPPSLAGGPLTYEQYF,TGCGCCAGCATCTACCTTTCCCCCCCCTCTCTAGCGGGGGGGCCCCTTACCTACGAGCAGTACTTC
-,large,TRBV27,13,TRBJ1-1,CASSGGGLTEAFF,TGTGCCAGCTCCGGTGGGGGGTTGACTGAAGCTTTCTTT
-,-,TRBV18,14,TRBJ2-7,CASSVGAQSYEQYF,TGTGCCAGCTCCGTGGGGGCGCAATCCTACGAGCAGTACTTC
-,-,TRBV29-1,13,TRBJ2-2,CSVKGLVTGELFF,TGCAGCGTAAAGGGACTCGTCACCGGGGAGCTGTTTTTT
TRBD2,large,TRBV28,14,TRBJ2-3,CASSSLAGTDTQYF,TGTGCCAGCAGTTCGCTAGCGGGCACAGATACGCAGTATTTT
-,few,TRBV6-1,16,TRBJ1-5,CASSENRLNSNQPQHF,TGTGCCAGCAGTGAAAACAGGTTGAATAGCAATCAGCCCCAGCATTTT
TRBD2,few,TRBV4-2,16,TRBJ2-2,CASSQGVGRITGELFF,TGTGCCAGCAGCCAAGGAGTCGGGAGGATCACCGGGGAGCTGTTTTTT
-,-,TRBV4-1,14,TRBJ2-1,CASSQRLAGDEQFF,TGCGCCAGCAGCCAAAGGCTAGCTGGGGATGAGCAGTTCTTC
-,-,TRBV6-5,13,TRBJ1-2,CASGPGFNYGYTF,TGTGCCAGTGGGCCGGGATTTAACTATGGCTACACCTTC
-,few,TRBV11-1,15,TRBJ1-5,CASSAGAAGDQPQHF,TGTGCCAGCAGCGCGGGGGCGGCAGGGGATCAGCCCCAGCATTTT
TRBD1,-,TRBV10-3,15,TRBJ1-5,CAISEYPDRTQPQHF,TGTGCCATCAGTGAATACCCGGACAGGACGCAGCCCCAGCATTTT
TRBD2,-,TRBV6-6,14,TRBJ2-7,CASTRGLAGDEQYF,TGTGCCAGCACCAGGGGACTAGCGGGAGACGAGCAGTACTTC
-,-,TRBV6-7,14,TRBJ1-2,CASSYYCFGYGYTF,TGTGCCAGCAGTTACTACTGTTTTGGCTATGGCTACACCTTC
-,-,TRBV7-8,15,TRBJ2-3,CASSFPRVRTDTQYF,TGTGCCAGCAGCTTTCCCAGGGTACGGACAGATACGCAGTATTTT
TRBD1,-,TRBV18,16,TRBJ1-4,CASSLGQGGTGEKLFF,TGTGCCAGCTCACTGGGACAGGGTGGAACTGGTGAAAAACTGTTTTTT
TRBD1,-,TRBV5-1,16,TRBJ1-6,CASSLRGTGSRSPLHF,TGCGCCAGCAGCTTGCGGGGGACAGGGAGTAGGTCACCCCTCCACTTT
-,-,TRBV19,14,TRBJ2-7,CASSMGTRWGEQYF,TGTGCCAGTAGTATGGGGACACGCTGGGGAGAGCAGTACTTC
-,-,TRBV2,16,TRBJ1-2,CASSEAPLGGQYGYTF,TGTGCCAGCAGTGAAGCTCCTCTGGGGGGGCAGTATGGCTACACCTTC
-,-,TRBV7-8,16,TRBJ1-3,CASSSSRQSSGNTIYF,TGTGCCAGCAGCAGTTCGAGGCAGAGCTCTGGAAACACCATATATTTT
TRBD1,-,TRBV7-6,14,TRBJ2-2,CASTGQGFTGELFF,TGTGCCAGCACGGGACAGGGCTTCACCGGGGAGCTGTTTTTT
-,-,TRBV7-8,15,TRBJ2-3,CASSLGFQGLDTQYF,TGTGCCAGCAGCTTGGGGTTCCAGGGGCTGGATACGCAGTATTTT
-,-,TRBV7-9,14,TRBJ2-3,CASSHGGFGDTQYF,TGTGCCAGCAGTCATGGGGGGTTTGGAGATACGCAGTATTTT
-,-,TRBV11-2,15,TRBJ1-3,CASSKDSFSGNTIYF,TGTGCCAGCAGCAAGGACAGTTTTTCTGGAAACACCATATATTTT
TRBD2,-,TRBV30,13,TRBJ2-7,CAWIRREAGEQYF,TGTGCCTGGATCCGGCGGGAGGCTGGCGAGCAGTACTTC
-,-,TRBV9,16,TRBJ2-5,CASSPLGRGRQETQYF,TGTGCCAGCAGCCCCCTCGGGCGGGGCCGCCAAGAGACCCAGTACTTC
-,-,TRBV5-4,12,TRBJ2-7,CASSYRDYEQYF,TGTGCCAGCAGCTACAGGGATTACGAGCAGTACTTC
-,once,TRBV29-1,12,TRBJ2-5,CSVEASAETQYF,TGCAGCGTTGAAGCTAGCGCGGAGACCCAGTACTTC
TRBD1,medium-sized,TRBV19,14,TRBJ1-2,CASGHQGANYGYTF,TGTGCCAGTGGTCACCAGGGGGCTAACTATGGCTACACCTTC
-,-,TRBV9,15,TRBJ2-7,CASSVGSGSSYEQYF,TGTGCCAGCAGCGTAGGTAGCGGAAGCTCCTACGAGCAGTACTTC
-,-,TRBV30,14,TRBJ2-6,CAWRNFPGANVLTF,TGTGCCTGGAGGAACTTCCCTGGGGCCAACGTCCTGACTTTC
TRBD1,-,TRBV19,14,TRBJ1-2,CASSPVQGARGYTF,TGTGCCAGTAGTCCCGTACAGGGGGCTCGAGGCTACACCTTC
-,few,TRBV19,13,TRBJ1-1,CASGGRWDTEAFF,TGTGCCAGTGGCGGCAGATGGGACACTGAAGCTTTCTTT
TRBD2,-,TRBV2,15,TRBJ2-1,CASSALAVPGDEQFF,TGTGCCAGCAGTGCCCTAGCGGTTCCGGGCGATGAGCAGTTCTTC
-,-,TRBV6-1,12,TRBJ1-1,CASSWGGTEAFF,TGTGCCAGCAGTTGGGGGGGTACTGAAGCTTTCTTT
TRBD1,-,TRBV7-8,15,TRBJ1-1,CASSAQGQTNTEAFF,TGTGCCAGCAGCGCCCAGGGACAGACGAACACTGAAGCTTTCTTT
-,-,TRBV9,13,TRBJ2-3,CASSAARTDTQYF,TGTGCCAGCAGCGCCGCGAGGACAGATACGCAGTATTTT
TRBD2,-,TRBV30,13,TRBJ2-4,CAREGEVKNIQYF,TGTGCCCGGGAGGGAGAGGTCAAAAACATTCAGTACTTC
TRBD1,-,TRBV2,14,TRBJ2-7,CASLKQGASDEQYF,TGTGCCAGCCTAAAACAGGGGGCGTCTGACGAGCAGTACTTC
TRBD1,-,TRBV5-1,13,TRBJ1-2,CASSQDRVDGYTF,TGCGCCAGCAGCCAAGACAGGGTCGACGGCTACACCTTC
-,-,TRBV27,16,TRBJ2-1,CASSLRVSVGLYEQFF,TGTGCCAGCAGTTTACGGGTTAGCGTCGGGTTGTATGAGCAGTTCTTC
TRBD2,-,TRBV9,15,TRBJ2-1,CASGFSSGRGNEQFF,TGTGCCAGCGGCTTTTCTAGCGGGAGGGGGAATGAGCAGTTCTTC
-,-,TRBV19,14,TRBJ2-5,CASSPLATLETQYF,TGTGCCAGTAGTCCACTTGCCACGCTAGAGACCCAGTACTTC